This is a list of T cell receptor beta chains from one sample in a study of human T cells and chemical hapten exposure. TCRdb reprocessed the 5' RACE reads via MiXCR and lists one record per CDR3 protein. The table includes roughly 81,000 distinct CDR3 sequences, 7.7% detected once. Receptor source: a male donor in good health. CDR3s leave out the opening cysteine and the closing phenylalanine or tryptophan.

j_call | v_call | cdr3_aa
TRBJ1-1 | TRBV12-3/TRBV12-4 | ASSSWGQGASEAF
TRBJ1-1 | TRBV6-2/TRBV6-3 | ASSRGGLNTEAF
TRBJ1-3 | TRBV2 | ASSMGQSGNTIY
TRBJ1-4 | TRBV4-1 | ASSQAPQGVNEKLF
TRBJ2-5 | TRBV12-5 | ASGLGLAEETQY
TRBJ2-1 | TRBV15 | ATSRVPANEQF
TRBJ2-3 | TRBV12-2 | ARGGRQQY
TRBJ2-6 | TRBV9 | ASRGTGTGANVLT
TRBJ2-1 | TRBV6-6 | ASSPGQADEQF
TRBJ2-2 | TRBV6-2/TRBV6-3 | ASSPLSRTGELF
TRBJ2-3 | TRBV29-1 | SVEMRGGKYTQY